These 30 T cell receptor beta chains came from one sample sequenced in a study of OX40 agonist ivuxolimab in advanced cancers. Generated by immunoSEQ multiplex PCR, the TCRdb table keeps only in-frame clones and is missing some. The repertoire holds roughly 93,000 clones, about 84% seen once, with less than 5.5% in the top ten. The starting material was CD4+ or CD8+ T cells sorted from blood, obtained in a trial of the OX40 agonist ivuxolimab. The receptors come from an adult with an advanced solid tumor such as melanoma, head and neck, liver or kidney cancer.

The chain has TRBV19 and TRBJ1-2, with D tentatively TRBD1 (5 bases). Germline loops: CDR1 LNHDA, CDR2 SQIVND (reference sequence). V shed 7 bases and J shed 8 bases, with 17 bases lying between them. CDR3 length: 13 amino acids. Here the CDR3 DNA reads TGTGCCAGTAACTTGGGGGGATCATGGGGCTACACCTTC. This encodes CASNLGGSWGYTF.

This chain joins TRBV7-3 and TRBJ1-4; maybe TRBD1 (5 bases). CDR1 and CDR2 (germline): SGHTA, FQGTGA. V was shortened by 4 bases and J by 7 bases, with 13 bases between the two germline ends. This CDR3 has 14 residues. The CDR3 sequence: CASSSDRPLEKLFF. The CDR3 DNA reads as TGTGCCAGCAGCTCAGACAGACCGCTTGAAAAACTGTTTTTT.

The rearrangement joins TRBV19 to TRBJ2-3; a possible D gene is TRBD2 (6 bases). This CDR3 has 15 residues. Per germline, CDR1 LNHDA and CDR2 SQIVND (reference sequence). Trimming took off 6 bases at V and 3 bases at J, with 16 bases between the two ends. Here the CDR3 DNA reads TGTGCCAGTAGCGAAGGACTCGCGGGGACAGATACGCAGTATTTT. Its protein product is CASSEGLAGTDTQYF.

This clone was seen more than once but under ten times. V gene TRBV2 combines with J gene TRBJ2-7, with D hard to call. Germline CDR1 is SNHLY and CDR2 is FYNNEI. There are 12 residues in the CDR3. V lost 4 bases and J 5 bases, leaving 9 bases between the germline ends. Here the CDR3 reads CASSVTGHEQYF. DNA of the CDR3: TGTGCCAGCAGTGTCACGGGCCACGAGCAGTACTTC.

The J gene is TRBJ2-7, the V gene TRBV7-8; unclear D gene. Germline V gives CDR1 SGHVS, CDR2 FQNEAQ. Trimming removed 5 bases at V and 2 bases at J, with 10 bases between. The CDR3 sequence is 13 residues long. The CDR3 nucleotides read TGTGCCAGCAGCGAAAGACGGGCCTACGAGCAGTACTTC. It encodes CASSERRAYEQYF. Using reference TRBV7-8 and TRBJ2-7 for the parts outside the CDR3, the full variable domain is GAGVSQSPRYKVAKRGQDVALRCDPISGHVSLFWYQQALGQGPEFLTYFQNEAQLDKSGLPSDRFFAERPEGSVSTLKIQRTQQEDSAVYLCASSERRAYEQYFGPGTRLTVT.

The rearrangement uses TRBV18 and TRBJ1-2; D remains ambiguous. The length of the CDR3 is 15 residues. Germline V CDR1 and CDR2: KGHSH, LQKENI. V was cut by 6 bases and J by 5 bases, with 19 bases left in between. The CDR3 spells CASSSGLTPEYGYTF. The CDR3 DNA reads as TGTGCCAGCTCCTCGGGCCTTACCCCCGAATATGGCTACACCTTC.

The chain employs TRBV7-2 and TRBJ2-7, with 10 bases fitting TRBD2. The CDR3 loop spans 15 amino acids. V lost 5 bases, J lost 4 bases, and 8 bases stayed unmatched. Germline CDR1 is SGHTA and CDR2 is FQGNSA. The CDR3 region is CASSPSGRAVYEQYF. CDR3 DNA sequence: TGTGCCAGCAGCCCCAGCGGGAGGGCCGTTTACGAGCAGTACTTC.

The gene calls are TRBV29-1 and TRBJ2-2; tentatively, D is TRBD2 (6 bases). The V gene lost 4 bases and the J gene lost 4 bases, with 19 bases spanning the gap. There are 16 residues in the CDR3. Germline-derived CDR1 and CDR2 are SQVTM and ANQGSEA. As DNA, the CDR3 is TGCAGCGTTGTGGGCCTCGACGGGGGAGGCACCGGGGAGCTGTTTTTT. Protein sequence: CSVVGLDGGGTGELFF.

The rearrangement links TRBV6-1 to TRBJ1-1; perhaps TRBD1 as D (5 bases). This CDR3 has 13 amino acids. V was pared by 1 base and J by 5 bases, with 8 bases between. The germline CDR1 and CDR2 sequences are MNHNS and SASEGT. The CDR3 reads CASSEVGETEAFF. The CDR3 region has the DNA TGTGCCAGCAGTGAAGTAGGGGAGACTGAAGCTTTCTTT.

The genes are TRBV5-5 and TRBJ1-2; TRBD1 aligns across 8 bases. The length of the CDR3 is 15 residues. Germline CDR1 is SGHKS and CDR2 is YYEKEE (reference sequence). V trimming: 0 bases; J trimming: 7 bases; junction bases outside the gene matches: 8. CDR3 sequence (DNA): TGTGCCAGCAGCTTGGAAGGCAGGGGGCAGAGTGGCTACACCTTC. As protein: CASSLEGRGQSGYTF.

The chain recombines TRBV10-3 with TRBJ1-5, with 7 bases that match TRBD1. CDR3 length equals 15 residues. After removal of 5 bases from V and 0 bases from J, the junction contained 4 bases not matched to a gene. Germline lookup yields CDR1 ENHRY and CDR2 SYGVKD. As DNA, the CDR3 is TGTGCCATCAGTAAAGACAGGGATAGCAATCAGCCCCAGCATTTT. The encoded protein is CAISKDRDSNQPQHF.

The chain recombines TRBV2 with TRBJ2-1; no clear D gene. V shed 6 bases and J shed 8 bases, with 11 bases lying between them. The CDR3 is made up of 12 amino acids. Germline V gene lookup returns CDR1 SNHLY and CDR2 FYNNEI. CDR3 sequence (DNA): TGTGCCAGCAGGGCACCCCGGGATGAGCAGTTCTTC. Translating it yields CASRAPRDEQFF.

The genes are TRBV19 and TRBJ2-5; maybe TRBD1 (7 bases). Trimming removed 4 bases at V and 4 bases at J, with 10 bases between. This CDR3 spans 13 amino acids. Germline CDR1 is LNHDA and CDR2 is SQIVND (reference sequence). The CDR3 nucleotides read TGTGCCAGTAGTACGGAGGGGGCAGAGACCCAGTACTTC. This encodes CASSTEGAETQYF.

J is TRBJ1-2 and V is TRBV7-9, with a weak D call TRBD1 (5 bases). CDR3 length: 14 amino acids. Deletions cut 5 bases from V and 7 bases from J, with 17 bases between. Germline V gene data show CDR1 as SEHNR and CDR2 as FQNEAQ (reference sequence). The CDR3 nucleotides are TGTGCCAGCAGCACTCCAGCAGAAGGGGCTGGCTACACCTTC. It translates to CASSTPAEGAGYTF.

The CDR3: CASSQDGGDRGSPLHF. The CDR3 DNA follows: TGCGCCAGCAGCCAAGATGGAGGAGATCGCGGGTCACCCCTCCACTTT. V and J are TRBV4-3 and TRBJ1-6; D gene ambiguous. The CDR3 extends over 16 amino acids. Germline CDR1 LGHNA, CDR2 YSLEER. V lost 0 bases, J lost 10 bases, and 16 bases lay in between.

This clone was counted only a few times. The chain recombines TRBV28 with TRBJ1-1; tentatively, D is TRBD1 (6 bases). Trimming left V 4 bases short and J 6 bases short, with 6 bases between. The CDR3 totals 11 residues. Germline CDR1 MDHEN, CDR2 SYDVKM. Here the CDR3 DNA reads TGTGCCAGCAGTTGGGGGCCTGAAGCTTTCTTT. The encoded protein is CASSWGPEAFF.

This clone was detected a few times. V is TRBV30 and J is TRBJ1-2; 10 nucleotides agree with TRBD1. The CDR3 length is 13 residues. V lost 3 bases to trimming and J lost 7 bases; unmatched junction nucleotides: 5. CDR1 and CDR2 from the germline V gene are GTSNPN and SVGIG (reference sequence). CDR3 in amino acids: CAWSVGQGFGYTF. In DNA, the CDR3 is TGTGCCTGGAGCGTGGGACAGGGGTTTGGCTACACCTTC.

The rearrangement links TRBV4-3 to TRBJ1-1; D gene uncertain. The germline CDR1 and CDR2 sequences are LGHNA and YSLEER. There are 13 residues in the CDR3. The V and J ends lost 4 bases and 0 bases respectively, with 6 bases between them. DNA of the CDR3: TGCGCCAGCAGCCGAAATCTGAACACTGAAGCTTTCTTT. Translated: CASSRNLNTEAFF.

This clone turned up a few times. The chain uses TRBV19 and TRBJ2-7; TRBD1 aligns across 8 bases. The V segment lost 5 bases and the J segment 4 bases; nucleotides outside the gene matches: 4. Germline assignment: CDR1 LNHDA and CDR2 SQIVND (reference sequence). CDR3 size: 13 residues. CDR3 in DNA: TGTGCCAGTAGTTCAGGGGGCACTTACGAGCAGTACTTC. It specifies CASSSGGTYEQYF.

The V gene is TRBV7-9, the J gene TRBJ2-5; a possible D gene is TRBD2 (6 bases). Per germline, CDR1 SEHNR and CDR2 FQNEAQ (reference sequence). The CDR3 contains 14 residues. V was shortened by 4 bases and J by 5 bases, with 14 bases between the two germline ends. CDR3 bases: TGTGCCAGCAGCTCTTGGACTAACCTGGAGACCCAGTACTTC. Translated: CASSSWTNLETQYF.

This clone was recorded once. The chain employs TRBV2 and TRBJ1-1, with D possibly matching TRBD1 (6 bases). There are 15 residues in the CDR3. Trimming stripped 6 bases from V and 0 bases from J, with 14 bases between. CDR1 is SNHLY and CDR2 is FYNNEI in the germline V gene. The CDR3 DNA is TGTGCCAGCAGAAAGGACAGCCCCATGAACACTGAAGCTTTCTTT. Protein product: CASRKDSPMNTEAFF.

The chain is built from TRBV7-6 and TRBJ2-3, with 10 bases that match TRBD2. Trimming removed 1 base from V and 2 bases from J; junction bases left unmatched: 3. Germline CDR1 is SGHVS and CDR2 is FNYEAQ. CDR3 length equals 16 residues. The CDR3 loop reads CASSLEAGGFTDTQYF. In nucleotides, the CDR3 is TGTGCCAGCAGCTTAGAAGCGGGGGGGTTCACAGATACGCAGTATTTT.

V usage is TRBV21-1 and J usage is TRBJ2-1; the table's D gene call, TRBD2, was not cross checked with the DNA. TRBV21-1 is given as a pseudogene. This CDR3 has 14 residues. CDR3 bases: TGTGCCAGCAGTCAAAGCGGGACGGATCGGGAGCAGTTCTTC. Its translation is CASSQSGTDREQFF.

This clone was observed a few times. This chain connects TRBV5-1 to TRBJ1-2; 9 bases fit TRBD1. The ends lost 2 bases at V and 6 bases at J; junction bases unmatched: 5. This CDR3 is 14 amino acids long. Germline CDR1 is SGHRS and CDR2 is YFSETQ. The CDR3 sequence is CASSFPGQGNGYTF. DNA for the CDR3: TGCGCCAGCAGCTTCCCGGGACAGGGCAATGGCTACACCTTC.

The chain couples TRBV30 to TRBJ2-7; possibly TRBD1 for D (6 bases). There are 12 residues in the CDR3. V was cut by 8 bases and J by 2 bases, with 13 bases left in between. Germline V gene lookup returns CDR1 GTSNPN and CDR2 SVGIG (reference sequence). This CDR3 is CAHDGDTYEQYF. The CDR3 DNA reads TGTGCCCACGACGGGGACACCTACGAGCAGTACTTC.

This chain uses TRBV6-6 with TRBJ2-7; no reliable D call. The CDR3 length is 15 residues. The V gene lost 6 bases and the J gene lost 2 bases, with 17 bases spanning the gap. Germline-derived CDR1 and CDR2 are MNHNY and SVGAGI (reference sequence). CDR3 protein: CASSRSVGLAYEQYF. DNA for the CDR3: TGTGCCAGCAGCCGATCCGTCGGGTTGGCCTACGAGCAGTACTTC.

This chain uses TRBV5-1 with TRBJ2-7; D not resolved. Trimming took 1 base from V and 1 from J, leaving 12 bases between them. CDR3 length: 15 amino acids. Germline assignment: CDR1 SGHRS and CDR2 YFSETQ. The CDR3 DNA follows: TGCGCCAGCAGCTTGACGTGGGCACAATCCTACGAGCAGTACTTC. Translating it yields CASSLTWAQSYEQYF.

V is TRBV7-9 and J is TRBJ2-3, with 9 bases identical to TRBD1. Germline-derived CDR1 and CDR2 are SEHNR and FQNEAQ (reference sequence). The J segment lost 4 bases and the V segment lost 5 bases, leaving 7 bases of the junction unmatched. The CDR3 has 15 residues. The CDR3 reads CASSPRTGVADTQYF. CDR3 bases: TGTGCCAGCAGCCCGCGGACAGGGGTTGCAGATACGCAGTATTTT.

V and J are TRBV6-1 and TRBJ1-6; D unresolved. V was clipped by 3 bases and J by 7 bases, with 10 bases between them. Germline values: CDR1 MNHNS, CDR2 SASEGT. This CDR3 region has 14 residues. The CDR3 DNA sequence: TGTGCCAGCAGTGAGTCGGGTGACAATTCACCCCTCCACTTT. This translates into CASSESGDNSPLHF.

The genes are TRBV5-6 and TRBJ1-2; 7 bases match TRBD1. Germline V gives CDR1 SGHDT, CDR2 YYEEEE. V dropped 1 base and J dropped 8; count of bases not matched to a gene: 8. This CDR3 is 14 amino acids long. The CDR3 sequence: CASSLTGVWWGYTF. The CDR3 nucleotides read TGTGCCAGCAGCTTGACAGGGGTCTGGTGGGGCTACACCTTC.